Each of the 18 T cell receptor beta chains below was sequenced from the same sample in a study of PD-1 blockade in mismatch repair-deficient tumors. The method was immunoSEQ multiplex PCR; TCRdb's version includes in-frame clones alone and lacks a portion of them. The sample lists approximately 13,000 clones, about 85% occurring once. Antigens for these TCRs are unknown. Time point denoted: approximately ten-day in vitro stimulation with candidate neoantigen peptide 6. The sequenced sample was cells cultured in vitro, obtained from a patient treated with pembrolizumab. These receptors all stem from an adult with mismatch repair-deficient cancer.

The J gene is TRBJ2-2, the V gene TRBV6-5; D remains ambiguous. Germline V gene data show CDR1 as MNHEY and CDR2 as SVGAGI. Trimming cost V 2 bases and J 3 bases, with 1 base left between them. The CDR3 extends over 12 amino acids. CDR3 coding DNA: TGTGCCAGCAGTTACCACACCGGGGAGCTGTTTTTT. It is translated as CASSYHTGELFF.

J is TRBJ2-3 and V is TRBV5-1, with TRBD2 matching 10 bases. The germline CDR1 and CDR2 sequences are SGHRS and YFSETQ. V shed 0 bases, J shed 6 bases, and the junction held 7 bases outside the gene matches. This CDR3 has 16 residues. CDR3 in DNA: TGCGCCAGCAGCTTGGAGGCTAGCGGGAGTGGGGATACGCAGTATTTT. It yields the protein CASSLEASGSGDTQYF.

The chain joins TRBV2 to TRBJ1-2, with unresolved D. Germline V gene lookup returns CDR1 SNHLY and CDR2 FYNNEI. This CDR3 region has 13 residues. The V end lost 6 bases, the J end lost 8 bases, and 16 bases lay between the germline ends. This chain's CDR3 is CASRAGGGRGYTF. The CDR3 region has the DNA TGTGCCAGCAGAGCAGGCGGAGGGAGGGGCTACACCTTC.

J is TRBJ1-4 and V is TRBV28; no definite D call. CDR3 size: 15 residues. The germline V gene has CDR1 MDHEN and CDR2 SYDVKM. The V end lost 7 bases, the J end lost 7 bases, and 19 bases lay between the germline ends. The CDR3 loop reads CASTQGLIGGEKLFF. CDR3 in DNA: TGTGCCAGCACTCAAGGACTCATAGGAGGTGAAAAACTGTTTTTT.

The chain joins TRBV15 to TRBJ2-2; 7 nucleotides match TRBD1. Germline loops: CDR1 LNHNV, CDR2 YYDKDF (reference sequence). Trimming cost V 5 bases and J 1 base; bases outside gene matches: 4. The CDR3 runs 15 residues. The CDR3 loop reads CATSLRQGNTGELFF. The DNA of the CDR3 is TGTGCCACCAGCTTACGACAGGGGAACACCGGGGAGCTGTTTTTT. The complete variable domain, with remaining parts taken from reference TRBV15 and TRBJ2-2, reads DAMVIQNPRYQVTQFGKPVTLSCSQTLNHNVMYWYQQKSSQAPKLLFHYYDKDFNNEADTPDNFQSRRPNTSFCFLDIRSPGLGDTAMYLCATSLRQGNTGELFFGEGSRLTVL.

J is TRBJ2-3 and V is TRBV2; D ambiguous. Germline V gives CDR1 SNHLY, CDR2 FYNNEI. The CDR3 covers 12 residues. Trimming left V 4 bases short and J 6 bases short, with 8 bases between. The CDR3 sequence is CASSAPRDTQYF. Here the CDR3 DNA reads TGTGCCAGCAGTGCCCCCCGGGATACGCAGTATTTT.

This clone was detected once. This rearrangement joins TRBV7-9 to TRBJ1-2, with no clear D. Germline lookup yields CDR1 SEHNR and CDR2 FQNEAQ (reference sequence). The CDR3 sequence is 15 residues long. V was trimmed by 4 bases and J by 3 bases, leaving 15 bases between them. The CDR3 reads CASSSPFGQDYGYTF. Here the CDR3 DNA reads TGTGCCAGCAGCTCCCCATTTGGGCAGGACTATGGCTACACCTTC.

This sequence joins TRBV28 and TRBJ2-7, with D unclear. V was cut by 5 bases and J by 0 bases, with 11 bases left in between. Germline V gene data show CDR1 as MDHEN and CDR2 as SYDVKM. The CDR3 sequence is 14 residues long. In DNA, the CDR3 is TGTGCCAGCAGTATCCTTCCTGGCTCCTACGAGCAGTACTTC. This gives the protein CASSILPGSYEQYF.

The chain carries TRBV6-1 and TRBJ2-7; 12 positions agree with TRBD1. There are 14 residues in the CDR3. J lost 3 bases, V lost 7 bases, and 4 bases had no gene match. Germline CDR1 MNHNS, CDR2 SASEGT. The CDR3 region has the DNA TGTGCCAGCATTCGGGACAGGGGGCGCTACGAGCAGTACTTC. It yields the protein CASIRDRGRYEQYF.

The V and J genes are TRBV28 and TRBJ2-3; no definite D call. This CDR3 is 14 amino acids long. Germline V gene lookup returns CDR1 MDHEN and CDR2 SYDVKM. V lost 5 bases to trimming and J lost 9 bases, with 18 bases between them. Here the CDR3 reads CASSLPSTSATQYF. The CDR3 coding sequence is TGTGCCAGCAGTCTCCCCTCGACATCCGCCACGCAGTATTTT.

The gene calls are TRBV7-6 and TRBJ2-7; D call uncertain. Trimming shortened V by 1 base and J by 4 bases, and 8 bases separated the two germline ends. The germline V gene has CDR1 SGHVS and CDR2 FNYEAQ. The CDR3 sequence is 13 residues long. CDR3 in DNA: TGTGCCAGCAGCTTAGATCTTGGTTACGAGCAGTACTTC. Translated, it gives CASSLDLGYEQYF.

The chain joins TRBV28 to TRBJ2-1; unclear D gene. This CDR3 is 12 amino acids long. Germline V gives CDR1 MDHEN, CDR2 SYDVKM. Trimming removed 3 bases from V and 6 bases from J, with 6 bases in between. CDR3 in amino acids: CASSLIPNEQFF. CDR3 nucleotides: TGTGCCAGCAGTTTGATCCCCAATGAGCAGTTCTTC.

The chain recombines TRBV23-1 with TRBJ2-5; 9 positions agree with TRBD2. TRBV23-1 is assigned to the ORF class and has an uncertain function. The CDR3 contains 16 residues. V lost 3 bases and J lost 5; bases outside the gene matches: 10. The CDR3 nucleotides read TGCGCCAGCAGTCAGGGTAGCGGGAGAGAAGACGAGACCCAGTACTTC. Its translation: CASSQGSGREDETQYF.

The rearrangement uses TRBV7-2 and TRBJ1-6; D unclear. V was trimmed by 5 bases and J by 0 bases, leaving 8 bases between them. There are 15 residues in the CDR3. Germline assignment: CDR1 SGHTA and CDR2 FQGNSA. The CDR3: CASSLESSYNSPLHF. Written as DNA, the CDR3 is TGTGCCAGCAGCCTAGAGAGCTCCTATAATTCACCCCTCCACTTT.

This sequence joins TRBV5-1 and TRBJ2-3; 7 bases agree with TRBD1. CDR1 is SGHRS and CDR2 is YFSETQ in the germline V gene. This CDR3 is 14 amino acids long. J was trimmed by 1 base and V by 4 bases; bases with no gene match: 3. CDR3 residues: CASSTGQRTDTQYF. In nucleotides, the CDR3 is TGCGCCAGCAGCACGGGACAGCGCACAGATACGCAGTATTTT.

The genes are TRBV2 and TRBJ1-1, with 7 bases identical to TRBD1. The CDR3 totals 14 residues. Germline V gives CDR1 SNHLY, CDR2 FYNNEI. V shed 8 bases, J shed 4 bases, and the junction held 10 bases outside the gene matches. Here the CDR3 reads CASLRQGAGTEAFF. The CDR3 coding sequence is TGTGCCAGCTTAAGACAGGGAGCGGGCACTGAAGCTTTCTTT.

The CDR3 DNA reads as TGTGCCAGTAGTATGGACGGTACCTACGAGCAGTACTTC. This gives the protein CASSMDGTYEQYF. The chain employs TRBV19 and TRBJ2-7; D is undetermined. Germline V lookup: CDR1 LNHDA, CDR2 SQIVND (reference sequence). Trimming removed 3 bases at V and 2 bases at J, with 8 bases between. CDR3 length: 13 residues.

The chain has TRBV20-1 and TRBJ1-1; no firm D call. Trimming stripped 6 bases from V and 0 bases from J, with 5 bases between. This CDR3 comprises 11 residues. Germline CDR1 is DFQATT and CDR2 is SNEGSKA (reference sequence). The CDR3 DNA reads TGCAGTGCAGTTATGAACACTGAAGCTTTCTTT. Amino acid sequence: CSAVMNTEAFF.